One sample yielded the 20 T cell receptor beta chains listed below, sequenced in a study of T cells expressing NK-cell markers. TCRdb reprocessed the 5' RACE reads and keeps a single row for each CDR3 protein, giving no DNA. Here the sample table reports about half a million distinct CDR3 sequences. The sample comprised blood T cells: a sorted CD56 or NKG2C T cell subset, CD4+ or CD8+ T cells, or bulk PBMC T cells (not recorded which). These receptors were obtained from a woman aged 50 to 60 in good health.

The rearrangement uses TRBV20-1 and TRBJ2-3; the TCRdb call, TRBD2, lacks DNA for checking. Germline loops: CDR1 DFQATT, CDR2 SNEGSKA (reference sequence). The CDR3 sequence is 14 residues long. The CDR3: CSATPGRGADTQYF.

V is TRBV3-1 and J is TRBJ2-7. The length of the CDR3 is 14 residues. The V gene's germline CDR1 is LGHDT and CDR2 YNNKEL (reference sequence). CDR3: CASSLELAGNEQYF.

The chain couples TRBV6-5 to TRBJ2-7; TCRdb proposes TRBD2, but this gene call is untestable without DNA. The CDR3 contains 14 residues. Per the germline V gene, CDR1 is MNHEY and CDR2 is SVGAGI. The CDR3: CASLWLAGVYEQYF.

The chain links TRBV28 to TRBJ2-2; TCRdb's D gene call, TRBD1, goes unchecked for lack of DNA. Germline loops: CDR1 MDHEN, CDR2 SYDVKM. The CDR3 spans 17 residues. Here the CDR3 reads CASISPGHHPNTGELFF.

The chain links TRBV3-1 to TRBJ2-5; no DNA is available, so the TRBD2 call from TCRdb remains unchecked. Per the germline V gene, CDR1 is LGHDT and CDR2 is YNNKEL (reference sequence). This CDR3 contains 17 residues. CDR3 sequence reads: CASSPVGSGGERKTQYF.

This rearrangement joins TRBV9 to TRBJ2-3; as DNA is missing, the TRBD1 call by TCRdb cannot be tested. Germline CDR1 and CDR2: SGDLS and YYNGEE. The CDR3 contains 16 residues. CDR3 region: CASSVGQGAFFDTQYF.

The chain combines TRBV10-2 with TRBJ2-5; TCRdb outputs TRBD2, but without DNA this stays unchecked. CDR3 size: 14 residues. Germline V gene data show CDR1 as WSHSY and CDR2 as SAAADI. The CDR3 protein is CASSEDPGGETQYF.

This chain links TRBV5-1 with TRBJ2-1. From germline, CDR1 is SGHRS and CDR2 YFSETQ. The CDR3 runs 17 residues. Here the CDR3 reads CASSLGLSGSSYNEQFF.

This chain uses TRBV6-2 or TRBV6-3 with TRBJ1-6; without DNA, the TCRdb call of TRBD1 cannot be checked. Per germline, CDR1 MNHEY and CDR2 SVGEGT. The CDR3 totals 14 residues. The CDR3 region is CASSRTGPHSPLHF.

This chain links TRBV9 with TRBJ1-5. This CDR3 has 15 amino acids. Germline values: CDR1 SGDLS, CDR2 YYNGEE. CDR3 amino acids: CASSVGGGEVRPQHF.

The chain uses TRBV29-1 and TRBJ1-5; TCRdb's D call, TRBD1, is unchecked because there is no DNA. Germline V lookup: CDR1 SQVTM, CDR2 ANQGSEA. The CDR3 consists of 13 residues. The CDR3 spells CSVRDRGSEPQHF.

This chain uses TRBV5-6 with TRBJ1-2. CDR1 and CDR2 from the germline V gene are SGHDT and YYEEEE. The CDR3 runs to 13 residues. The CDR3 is CASRLTSRHGYTF.

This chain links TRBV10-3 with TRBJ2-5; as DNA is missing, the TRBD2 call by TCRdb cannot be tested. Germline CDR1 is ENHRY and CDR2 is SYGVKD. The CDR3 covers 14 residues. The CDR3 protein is CAITAGLAEETQYF.

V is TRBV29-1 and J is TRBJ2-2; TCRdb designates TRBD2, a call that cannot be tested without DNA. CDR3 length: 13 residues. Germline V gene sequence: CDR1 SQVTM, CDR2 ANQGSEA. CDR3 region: CSVLVAGGGELFF.

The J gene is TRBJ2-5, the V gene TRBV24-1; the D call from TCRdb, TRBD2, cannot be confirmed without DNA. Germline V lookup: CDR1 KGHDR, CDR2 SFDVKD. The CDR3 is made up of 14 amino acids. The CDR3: CATSDQDGRETQYF.

The CDR3 spells CASSLEQGRIETQYF. The J gene is TRBJ2-5, the V gene TRBV11-2; there is no DNA to check the TCRdb D call of TRBD1. The germline V gene has CDR1 SGHAT and CDR2 FQNNGV. The CDR3 has 15 amino acids.

This CDR3 reads CASSLSGLAGGYEQYF. V gene TRBV5-1 combines with J gene TRBJ2-7; there is no DNA to check the TCRdb D call of TRBD2. Germline V gene lookup returns CDR1 SGHRS and CDR2 YFSETQ. There are 16 residues in the CDR3.

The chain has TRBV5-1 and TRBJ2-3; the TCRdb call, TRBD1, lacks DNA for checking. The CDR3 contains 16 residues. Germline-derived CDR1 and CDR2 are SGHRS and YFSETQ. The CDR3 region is CASSPSGQLMTDTQYF.

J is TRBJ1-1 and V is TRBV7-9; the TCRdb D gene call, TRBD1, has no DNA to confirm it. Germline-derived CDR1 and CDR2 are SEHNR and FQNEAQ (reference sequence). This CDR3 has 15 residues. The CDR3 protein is CASSSVGTGSTEAFF. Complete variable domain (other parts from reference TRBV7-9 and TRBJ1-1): DTGVSQNPRHKITKRGQNVTFRCDPISEHNRLYWYRQTLGQGPEFLTYFQNEAQLEKSRLLSDRFSAERPKGSFSTLEIQRTEQGDSAMYLCASSSVGTGSTEAFFGQGTRLTVV.

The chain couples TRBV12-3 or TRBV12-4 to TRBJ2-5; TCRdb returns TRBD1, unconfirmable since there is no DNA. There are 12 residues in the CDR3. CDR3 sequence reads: CASLLRPGTQYF.